This T cell receptor (beta chain) was profiled in a study of cytomegalovirus exposure and HLA in healthy donors. Overall study: Assignment to the Caucasian-associated ancestry cluster applied to approximately 79% of the approximately 390 genotyped donors. The study's findings and limits: Sequencing probably produced one cluster of sequence variants that were highly shared.

Concerning this clone: Its specificity is not known.

13 Jbeta primers and 60 Vbeta primers were used for the PCR. Here immunoSEQ multiplex PCR was the method, and the copy in TCRdb shows in-frame clones only, minus some. Here the sample spans more than 85,000 clones, around 75% being singletons. The CDR3 runs 19 residues. The germline V gene encodes CDR1 SEHNR and CDR2 FQNEAQ (reference sequence). The junction had 21 bases not matched to a gene; V was cut back by 7 bases and J by 6 bases. The chain joins TRBV7-9 to TRBJ2-1, with 10 bases fitting TRBD2. Sequencing was done on a sample of PBMCs. The origin of this receptor is a male donor in good health and CMV-seropositive. The CDR3 protein is CASIGAGTSVTRIGNEQFF. The CDR3 bases are TGTGCCAGCATCGGGGCCGGGACTAGCGTAACCCGGATCGGCAATGAGCAGTTCTTC.